A single sample gave rise to the 28 T cell receptor beta chains below, sequenced in a study of cytomegalovirus exposure and HLA in healthy donors. Method: immunoSEQ multiplex PCR; TCRdb's copy keeps in-frame clones and lacks some. This sample has 200,000 to 250,000 clones; roughly 83% occur once, and the top ten carry around 5.6%. Sequencing used PBMCs. These receptors came from a woman aged 18-29 years in good health and CMV-seronegative.

V usage is TRBV5-1 and J usage is TRBJ2-1, with D maybe TRBD2 (6 bases). The V and J ends lost 4 bases and 6 bases respectively, with 17 bases between them. The CDR3 loop spans 15 amino acids. Per the germline V gene, CDR1 is SGHRS and CDR2 is YFSETQ. CDR3 in amino acids: CASSQPQLAGNEQFF. The CDR3 DNA reads TGCGCCAGCAGCCAACCACAACTAGCAGGCAATGAGCAGTTCTTC.

This clone was picked up one time. The V gene is TRBV6-6, the J gene TRBJ2-1, with 10 bases lining up with TRBD2. CDR1 is MNHNY and CDR2 is SVGAGI in the germline V gene (reference sequence). After removal of 5 bases from V and 8 bases from J, the junction contained 12 bases not matched to a gene. CDR3 length: 16 amino acids. The DNA of the CDR3 is TGTGCCAGCAGTCCCATCCCGAGCGGGAGGGCCGATGAGCAGTTCTTC. This codes for CASSPIPSGRADEQFF.

The CDR3 bases are TGTGCCAGCAGTGAACGACAACTTTCTAACTATGGCTACACCTTC. Residues: CASSERQLSNYGYTF. The V gene is TRBV6-1, the J gene TRBJ1-2; D is ambiguous. V lost 2 bases, J lost 0 bases, and 10 bases lay in between. The CDR3 loop spans 15 amino acids. CDR1 and CDR2 (germline): MNHNS, SASEGT.

The CDR3 protein is CASSDVGQTFYEQYF. In DNA, the CDR3 is TGTGCCAGCAGCGACGTGGGACAGACGTTCTACGAGCAGTACTTC. The chain uses TRBV2 and TRBJ2-7; 7 positions match TRBD1. The CDR3 is 15 amino acids. From germline, CDR1 is SNHLY and CDR2 FYNNEI. J was trimmed by 3 bases and V by 6 bases; bases with no gene match: 11.

This chain links TRBV4-2 with TRBJ2-7, with 7 bases matching TRBD2. There are 15 residues in the CDR3. Germline V CDR1 and CDR2: LGHNA, YNFKEQ. The J segment lost 2 bases and the V segment lost 0 bases, leaving 4 bases of the junction unmatched. CDR3 residues: CASSQDITSAYEQYF. As DNA, the CDR3 is TGTGCCAGCAGCCAAGATATAACTAGCGCCTACGAGCAGTACTTC.

The V and J genes are TRBV10-1 and TRBJ2-7; 7 bases are a match to TRBD1. Germline CDR1 reads WNHNN; CDR2 reads SYGVQD (reference sequence). The CDR3 is 13 residues long. J gave up 3 bases and V 2 bases, and 1 base lay outside the gene matches. The CDR3 nucleotides are TGCGCCAGCAGTGAGACAGGGGTCTACGAGCAGTACTTC. Amino acids: CASSETGVYEQYF.

The chain carries TRBV4-1 and TRBJ2-3; TRBD2 matches at 8 bases. The germline V gene has CDR1 MGHRA and CDR2 YSYEKL. The CDR3 is 17 amino acids. Trimming cost V 3 bases and J 6 bases; bases outside gene matches: 14. CDR3 DNA sequence: TGCGCCAGCAGCCACCCAGCGGGAGTTCTTCAAGGGGATACGCAGTATTTT. Translated: CASSHPAGVLQGDTQYF.

This clone has a handful of counts. The chain is built from TRBV18 and TRBJ1-1; D is unclear. Trimming took off 3 bases at V and 8 bases at J, with 16 bases between the two ends. From germline, CDR1 is KGHSH and CDR2 LQKENI. The CDR3 length is 14 residues. DNA for the CDR3: TGTGCCAGCTCACCGATCCCTGGCCCACAGGAAGCTTTCTTT. This codes for CASSPIPGPQEAFF.

The V gene is TRBV9, the J gene TRBJ2-5, with D perhaps being TRBD1 or TRBD2 (5 bases each). Between the trimmed V and J ends, which lost 0 bases and 9 bases, there was a span of 9 bases. Germline V lookup: CDR1 SGDLS, CDR2 YYNGEE. This CDR3 is built from 12 residues. The CDR3 loop is CASSVELGAQYF. In DNA, the CDR3 is TGTGCCAGCAGCGTAGAACTGGGGGCCCAGTACTTC. Based on the CDR3 plus reference TRBV9 and TRBJ2-5, the full variable domain is DSGVTQTPKHLITATGQRVTLRCSPRSGDLSVYWYQQSLDQGLQFLIQYYNGEERAKGNILERFSAQQFPDLHSELNLSSLELGDSALYFCASSVELGAQYFGPGTRLLVL.

The gene calls are TRBV7-9 and TRBJ2-5; TRBD2 agrees at 12 bases. Germline values: CDR1 SEHNR, CDR2 FQNEAQ (reference sequence). V trimming: 4 bases; J trimming: 6 bases; junction bases outside the gene matches: 12. This CDR3 spans 17 amino acids. CDR3 sequence (DNA): TGTGCCAGCAGCTCACCTAGCGGGCTAGCGGGAGGGAAGACCCAGTACTTC. Translation gives CASSSPSGLAGGKTQYF.

This chain links TRBV19 with TRBJ1-2; tentatively, D is TRBD1 (6 bases). CDR3 length equals 15 residues. Germline V lookup: CDR1 LNHDA, CDR2 SQIVND (reference sequence). V was clipped by 6 bases and J by 5 bases, with 19 bases between them. Here the CDR3 reads CASRGGIDTSYGYTF. CDR3 nucleotides: TGTGCCAGTAGAGGGGGGATAGACACCTCATATGGCTACACCTTC.

The CDR3 protein is CASSLTLGGQSYGYTF. The CDR3 region has the DNA TGTGCCAGCAGTTTAACGCTGGGGGGACAGTCCTATGGCTACACCTTC. The chain couples TRBV28 to TRBJ1-2; 7 bases match TRBD1. V shed 2 bases, J shed 4 bases, and the junction held 10 bases outside the gene matches. The germline V gene encodes CDR1 MDHEN and CDR2 SYDVKM. The CDR3 runs 16 residues.

This chain uses TRBV28 with TRBJ1-5; D gene uncertain. CDR3 length: 13 residues. The germline gives CDR1 MDHEN, CDR2 SYDVKM. The germline V and J ends were trimmed by 5 bases and 3 bases, with 8 bases remaining between them. CDR3: CASSIAYNQPQHF. CDR3 in DNA: TGTGCCAGCAGTATAGCTTACAATCAGCCCCAGCATTTT.

The V gene is TRBV10-3, the J gene TRBJ2-2, with TRBD2 matching 7 bases. CDR3 size: 19 residues. Per germline, CDR1 ENHRY and CDR2 SYGVKD. Germline trimming cut 6 bases from V and 4 bases from J; bases unmatched to any gene: 20. The CDR3 here is CAIRATASGPPISTGELFF. The CDR3 DNA sequence: TGTGCCATCAGAGCGACGGCTAGCGGACCCCCGATAAGCACCGGGGAGCTGTTTTTT.

The CDR3 region has the DNA TGTGCCAGCAGGCAGACCGAGACAGATACGCAGTATTTT. It yields the protein CASRQTETDTQYF. V usage is TRBV6-4 and J usage is TRBJ2-3; D not certain. This CDR3 comprises 13 residues. Germline V gene sequence: CDR1 MRHNA, CDR2 SNTAGT. Deletions cut 6 bases from V and 3 bases from J, with 10 bases between.

The chain recombines TRBV20-1 with TRBJ2-7; D gene unclear. Germline CDR1 DFQATT, CDR2 SNEGSKA (reference sequence). V was trimmed by 3 bases and J by 2 bases, leaving 5 bases between them. This CDR3 has 11 amino acids. CDR3 nucleotides: TGCAGTGCTAGTCGAACCTACGAGCAGTACTTC. Residues: CSASRTYEQYF.

V and J are TRBV6-5 and TRBJ1-6; perhaps TRBD1 as D (6 bases). There are 15 residues in the CDR3. Trimming stripped 2 bases from V and 9 bases from J, with 14 bases between. CDR1 MNHEY and CDR2 SVGAGI come from the germline V gene. CDR3 DNA: TGTGCCAGCAGTTACACGACAGGTACCGGTTCACCCCTCCACTTT. Translated, it gives CASSYTTGTGSPLHF.

V and J are TRBV6-5 and TRBJ2-5; 7 nucleotides align to TRBD1. The V gene's germline CDR1 is MNHEY and CDR2 SVGAGI. V shed 7 bases, J shed 1 base, and the junction held 9 bases outside the gene matches. The CDR3 sequence is 15 residues long. The CDR3 DNA follows: TGTGCCAGCAAGGGGGCAGTCCCGACCCAAGAGACCCAGTACTTC. This sequence encodes CASKGAVPTQETQYF.

This rearrangement joins TRBV10-3 to TRBJ1-5, with D unclear. Germline CDR1 is ENHRY and CDR2 is SYGVKD. With 3 bases removed from V and 2 bases from J, the gap between germline ends came to 11 bases. This CDR3 spans 15 amino acids. The CDR3 loop reads CAISDIGFGNQPQHF. CDR3 coding DNA: TGTGCCATCAGTGACATCGGTTTCGGCAATCAGCCCCAGCATTTT.

The chain employs TRBV7-2 and TRBJ2-7; TRBD1 aligns across 7 bases. CDR1 and CDR2 from the germline V gene are SGHTA and FQGNSA. The CDR3 has 15 residues. The trim removed 0 bases at V and 3 bases at J, leaving 5 bases unmatched. As DNA, the CDR3 is TGTGCCAGCAGCTTAGCGCGGACAGGCGTCTACGAGCAGTACTTC. Translated: CASSLARTGVYEQYF.

V gene TRBV5-1 combines with J gene TRBJ2-7; 14 nucleotides align to TRBD2. This CDR3 comprises 16 residues. Unmatched junction bases numbered 8, after V lost 4 bases and J lost 5 bases. CDR1 is SGHRS, CDR2 YFSETQ, per germline. The CDR3 nucleotides are TGCGCCAGCAGCGGGGGACTAGCGGGAGTGAACCACGAGCAGTACTTC. Translating it yields CASSGGLAGVNHEQYF.

This chain connects TRBV5-1 to TRBJ1-2; TRBD1 agrees at 7 bases. The CDR3 contains 14 residues. Germline V gene sequence: CDR1 SGHRS, CDR2 YFSETQ. The J segment lost 8 bases and the V segment lost 5 bases, leaving 12 bases of the junction unmatched. The CDR3 loop reads CASRTGQALRGYTF. Written as DNA, the CDR3 is TGCGCCAGCAGAACTGGACAGGCGTTACGAGGCTACACCTTC.

The rearrangement joins TRBV11-3 to TRBJ2-2, with 8 bases aligning to TRBD2. This CDR3 region has 16 residues. In germline, CDR1 is SGHNT, CDR2 YENEEA. With V trimmed by 8 bases and J by 0 bases, 8 bases remained unmatched. CDR3 in amino acids: CASQGWRGANTGELFF. In DNA form, the CDR3 reads TGTGCCAGCCAGGGGTGGCGGGGGGCGAACACCGGGGAGCTGTTTTTT. The variable domain in full, with the rest retrieved from reference TRBV11-3 and TRBJ2-2, is EAGVVQSPRYKIIEKKQPVAFWCNPISGHNTLYWYLQNLGQGPELLIRYENEEAVDDSQLPKDRFSAERLKGVDSTLKIQPAELGDSAVYLCASQGWRGANTGELFFGEGSRLTVL.

V is TRBV5-6 and J is TRBJ2-3; D is tentatively TRBD1 or TRBD2 (6 bases each). V was shortened by 1 base and J by 3 bases, with 9 bases between the two germline ends. Germline CDR1 and CDR2: SGHDT and YYEEEE. The CDR3 length is 14 residues. The CDR3 spells CASSLTGRTDTQYF. The CDR3 coding sequence is TGTGCCAGCAGCTTGACAGGGAGGACAGATACGCAGTATTTT. The full variable domain, in which reference TRBV5-6 and TRBJ2-3 provide the parts outside the CDR3, is DAGVTQSPTHLIKTRGQQVTLRCSPKSGHDTVSWYQQALGQGPQFIFQYYEEEERQRGNFPDRFSGHQFPNYSSELNVNALLLGDSALYLCASSLTGRTDTQYFGPGTRLTVL.

J is TRBJ1-3 and V is TRBV5-1; D may be TRBD1 (6 bases). The CDR3 sequence is 16 residues long. Germline V gene data show CDR1 as SGHRS and CDR2 as YFSETQ. The V end lost 0 bases, the J end lost 2 bases, and 12 bases lay between the germline ends. CDR3 bases: TGCGCCAGCAGCTTGGGGGCAGGGGAGACTGGAAACACCATATATTTT. It yields the protein CASSLGAGETGNTIYF.

The rearrangement links TRBV4-1 to TRBJ2-2; 12 bases agree with TRBD2. CDR1 and CDR2 (germline): MGHRA, YSYEKL. The CDR3 length is 16 residues. V lost 5 bases and J lost 3; bases outside the gene matches: 4. DNA of the CDR3: TGCGCCAGCAGCTCCACTAGCGGGAGGTACACCGGGGAGCTGTTTTTT. It encodes CASSSTSGRYTGELFF.

The rearrangement links TRBV10-2 to TRBJ2-7; D ambiguous. The CDR3 length is 11 residues. V was trimmed by 6 bases and J by 3 bases, leaving 6 bases between them. The germline V gene encodes CDR1 WSHSY and CDR2 SAAADI. CDR3 sequence reads: CASSASYEQYF. As DNA, the CDR3 is TGCGCCAGCAGCGCCAGCTACGAGCAGTACTTC.

The CDR3 DNA follows: TGTGCCAGCAGCCCCACTGGACAGGGCTACACCTTC. Protein sequence: CASSPTGQGYTF. The V gene is TRBV7-2, the J gene TRBJ1-2, with D tentatively TRBD1 (6 bases). Trimming pared 5 bases from V and 8 bases from J, leaving 12 bases between. CDR1 SGHTA and CDR2 FQGNSA come from the germline V gene. The CDR3 covers 12 residues.